This T cell receptor (beta chain) was identified in a study of cytomegalovirus exposure and HLA in healthy donors. Overall study findings and caveats: In a later analysis, most CMV-associated TCR beta chains appeared HLA-restricted. Reports described diagnosis of cytomegalovirus status by the classifier as highly specific and sensitive. Common viral pathogens seemed to be connected with several of the most significant clusters, according to a later analysis. A missense DCLRE1C variant was associated with V- and J-gene trimming of TCR beta chains in a later analysis, and an independent cohort replicated the association.

Regarding this clone: As yet, its antigen is unknown.

Use of 60 Vbeta and 13 Jbeta primers characterized the PCR. Repertoires were generated with immunoSEQ multiplex PCR, while TCRdb's copy carries only in-frame clones and drops some. The sample gives tens of thousands of clones, about 75% of which show up once; around an eighth is in the top ten. Sequencing used PBMCs. The TCR was taken from a man in his 70s in good health and CMV-seronegative.

CDR3 residues: CASSPSRQVGRMNSPLHF. Written as DNA, the CDR3 is TGTGCCAGTAGTCCTTCCCGACAGGTAGGAAGGATGAATTCACCCCTCCACTTT. This chain uses TRBV19 with TRBJ1-6; tentative D call: TRBD1 (6 bases). This CDR3 region has 18 residues. V lost 5 bases and J lost 7, with 24 bases in between. Germline assignment: CDR1 LNHDA and CDR2 SQIVND (reference sequence).